A selection of T cell receptor beta chains follows, all from one sample in a study of blood T cell repertoires in COVID-19. Produced via immunoSEQ multiplex PCR; TCRdb's table is partial and in-frame only. The sample has roughly 300,000 clones, about 87% seen once. Sequencing input: peripheral blood. The receptors were sampled from a woman aged 50 to 65 who had recovered from COVID-19. CDR3s include the opening cysteine and the closing phenylalanine or tryptophan. The D gene is left open where the match is weak. Not every row has a clone size; where given, it reads once, few, many or a size class.

clone_size	v_call	d_call	cdr3_length	j_call	cdr3_nt	cdr3_aa
NA	TRBV7-9	NA	15	TRBJ2-5	TGTGCCAGCAGCCTAGAGGGACTGAAGCAAGAGACCCAGTACTTC	CASSLEGLKQETQYF
NA	TRBV9	NA	12	TRBJ2-7	TGTGCCAGCAGCCTCCCCCGGGGCGAGCAGTACTTC	CASSLPRGEQYF
NA	TRBV10-3	TRBD2	16	TRBJ2-2	TGTGCCATCAGGGATGGACTAGCGGGTCGCACCGGGGAGCTGTTTTTT	CAIRDGLAGRTGELFF
NA	TRBV11-2	TRBD2	17	TRBJ2-7	TGTGCCAGCAGCCCCCGGACTAGCGGGGCCGTTCGGGACGAGCAGTACTTC	CASSPRTSGAVRDEQYF
NA	TRBV5-1	NA	14	TRBJ1-6	TGCGCCAGCAGCTTGGCAGGGTCCGATTCACCCCTCCACTTT	CASSLAGSDSPLHF
NA	TRBV7-2	NA	15	TRBJ1-4	TGTGCCAGCAGGCTCTCAAGCGAACTAAATGAAAAACTGTTTTTT	CASRLSSELNEKLFF
NA	TRBV2	NA	15	TRBJ1-3	TGTGCCAGCAGTGAATCCAGGGGAGCTGGAAACACCATATATTTT	CASSESRGAGNTIYF
NA	TRBV25-1	NA	15	TRBJ1-2	TGTGCCAGCAGTGGGCAGGGGCCCACTCTCTATGGCTACACCTTC	CASSGQGPTLYGYTF
NA	TRBV12-3/TRBV12-4	NA	13	TRBJ1-2	TGTGCCAGCAGTTTATCGCAGGTCGGAGGCTACACCTTC	CASSLSQVGGYTF
NA	TRBV6-5	TRBD1	15	TRBJ2-7	TGTGCCACCCTACCAACCGGGACAGGGGGTGGTGAGCAGTACTTC	CATLPTGTGGGEQYF
once	TRBV30	NA	14	TRBJ1-1	TGTGCCTGTAAAACAAGGGGGGGAGTCAGTGAAGCTTTCTTT	CACKTRGGVSEAFF
NA	TRBV7-2	NA	16	TRBJ2-5	TGTGCCAGCAGCTCTGGCCGGTTTGGGGGCGTAGAGACCCAGTACTTC	CASSSGRFGGVETQYF
NA	TRBV4-2	NA	14	TRBJ2-7	TGTGCCAGCAGCCAAGCCCCGGGGTACGACGAGCAGTACTTC	CASSQAPGYDEQYF
once	TRBV6-2/TRBV6-3	TRBD1	16	TRBJ2-7	TGTGCCAGCAGTTACCCCTCAGGGGGTAGGAAGTACGAGCAGTACTTC	CASSYPSGGRKYEQYF
NA	TRBV7-8	TRBD1	14	TRBJ2-7	TGTGCCAGCAGCCCGTGGACAGGGAATTACGAGCAGTACTTC	CASSPWTGNYEQYF
NA	TRBV20-1	NA	11	TRBJ2-3	TGCAGTGCTAGCCCCACCCCCCGGGAGTATTTT	CSASPTPREYF
NA	TRBV5-4	TRBD2	16	TRBJ2-1	TGTGCCAGCAGCCGAGCGGGGGGGGCCTCCTACAATGAGCAGTTCTTC	CASSRAGGASYNEQFF
NA	TRBV4-1	TRBD1	15	TRBJ1-1	TGCGCCAGCAGCCCTAAGACAGGGGGGCCCACTGAAGCTTTCTTT	CASSPKTGGPTEAFF
NA	TRBV27	NA	16	TRBJ1-5	TGTGCCAGCAGTTTATCGAGCTCGGGTAGCAATCAGCCCCAGCATTTT	CASSLSSSGSNQPQHF
NA	TRBV6-2/TRBV6-3	NA	12	TRBJ1-1	TGTGCCAGCAGTAAAATTGACAGTGAAGCTTTCTTT	CASSKIDSEAFF
many	TRBV28	NA	14	TRBJ1-6	TGTGCCAGTAATACAGGGACGATTCATTCACCCCTCCACTTT	CASNTGTIHSPLHF
NA	TRBV28	TRBD1	13	TRBJ1-2	TGTGCCAGCAGGCAGGGGGCTGAGTATGGCTACACCTTC	CASRQGAEYGYTF
NA	TRBV3-1/TRBV3-2	NA	13	TRBJ2-3	TGTGCCAGCAGCCACGTCAGTATGGATACGCAGTATTTT	CASSHVSMDTQYF
NA	TRBV20-1	NA	11	TRBJ1-1	TGCAGTGTCCCCATTGACACTGAAGCTTTCTTT	CSVPIDTEAFF
NA	TRBV28	NA	18	TRBJ1-4	TGTGCCAGCAGTTCGACACGCTCATCAGGGTGGGGGAGGGAAAAACTGTTTTTT	CASSSTRSSGWGREKLFF
NA	TRBV30	TRBD2	14	TRBJ2-5	TGTGCCTGGAGTACGGGACTAGCGGAGGAGACCCAGTACTTC	CAWSTGLAEETQYF
NA	TRBV9	NA	17	TRBJ2-1	TGTGCCAGCAGCGTAGTCCCCGGGAGCGGGCCTAAAAATGAGCAGTTCTTC	CASSVVPGSGPKNEQFF
few	TRBV7-2	TRBD2	15	TRBJ2-1	TGTGCCAGCAGCCTAGGGACTAGCGGGGACAATGAGCAGTTCTTC	CASSLGTSGDNEQFF
few	TRBV18	NA	13	TRBJ2-2	TGTGCCAGCTCACCATCTCACACCGGGGAGCTGTTTTTT	CASSPSHTGELFF
NA	TRBV5-5	NA	16	TRBJ2-1	TGTGCCAGCAGCTTGTACGGAGGAAGCTCCTACAATGAGCAGTTCTTC	CASSLYGGSSYNEQFF
NA	TRBV10-3	NA	13	TRBJ2-5	TGTGCCATTTCATCAGGGGCCGAAGAGACCCAGTACTTC	CAISSGAEETQYF
NA	TRBV4-3	NA	15	TRBJ1-5	TGCGCCAGCAGCCAAGGTTACAGGAGAGGTCAGCCCCAGCATTTT	CASSQGYRRGQPQHF